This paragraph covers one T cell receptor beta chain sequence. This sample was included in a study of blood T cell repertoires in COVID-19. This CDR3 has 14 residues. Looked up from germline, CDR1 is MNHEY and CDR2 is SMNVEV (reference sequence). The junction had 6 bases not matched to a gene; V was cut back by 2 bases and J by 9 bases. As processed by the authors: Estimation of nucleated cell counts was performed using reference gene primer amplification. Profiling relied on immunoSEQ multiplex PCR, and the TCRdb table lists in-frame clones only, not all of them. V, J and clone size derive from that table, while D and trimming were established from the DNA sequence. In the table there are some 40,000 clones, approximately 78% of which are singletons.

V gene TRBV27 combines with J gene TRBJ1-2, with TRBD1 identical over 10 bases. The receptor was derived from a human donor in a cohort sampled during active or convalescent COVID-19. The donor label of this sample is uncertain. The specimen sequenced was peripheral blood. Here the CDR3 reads CASSLRDRGGSYTF. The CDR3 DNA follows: TGTGCCAGCAGTTTACGGGACAGGGGAGGTAGCTACACCTTC.